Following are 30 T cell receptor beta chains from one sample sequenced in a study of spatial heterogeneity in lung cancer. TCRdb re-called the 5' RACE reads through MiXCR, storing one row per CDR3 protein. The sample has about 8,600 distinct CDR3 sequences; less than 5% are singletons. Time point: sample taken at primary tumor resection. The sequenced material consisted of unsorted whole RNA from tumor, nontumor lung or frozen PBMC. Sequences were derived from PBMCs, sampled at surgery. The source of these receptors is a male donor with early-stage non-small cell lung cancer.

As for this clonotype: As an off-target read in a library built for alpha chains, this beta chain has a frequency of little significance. CDR3 amino acids: CASSRGGNTEAFF. CDR3 in DNA: TGTGCCAGCTCAAGAGGGGGGAACACTGAAGCTTTCTTT. This rearrangement joins TRBV6-5 to TRBJ1-1; TRBD1 is a possible D gene (6 bases). From germline, CDR1 is MNHEY and CDR2 SVGAGI. The CDR3 covers 13 residues. V was trimmed by 8 bases and J by 1 base, leaving 11 bases between them.

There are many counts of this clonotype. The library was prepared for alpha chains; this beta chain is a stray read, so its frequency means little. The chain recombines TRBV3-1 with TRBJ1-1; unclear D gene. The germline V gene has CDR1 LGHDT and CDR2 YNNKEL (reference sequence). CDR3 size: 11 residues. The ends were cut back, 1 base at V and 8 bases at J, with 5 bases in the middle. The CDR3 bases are TGTGCCAGCAGCCAAGGGTCCGAAGCTTTCTTT. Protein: CASSQGSEAFF.

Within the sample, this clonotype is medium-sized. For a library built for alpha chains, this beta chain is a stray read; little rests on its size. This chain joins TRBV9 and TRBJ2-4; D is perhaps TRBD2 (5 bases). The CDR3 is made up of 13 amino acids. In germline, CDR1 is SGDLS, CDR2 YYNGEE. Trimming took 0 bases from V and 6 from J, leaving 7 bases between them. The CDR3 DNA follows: TGTGCCAGCAGCGTAGGACTATCAAACATTCAGTACTTC. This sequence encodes CASSVGLSNIQYF.

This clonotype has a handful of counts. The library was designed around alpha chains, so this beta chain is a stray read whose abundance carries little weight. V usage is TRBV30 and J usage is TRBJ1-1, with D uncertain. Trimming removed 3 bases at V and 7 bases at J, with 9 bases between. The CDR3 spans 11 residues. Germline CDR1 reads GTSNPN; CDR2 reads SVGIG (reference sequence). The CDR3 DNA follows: TGTGCCTGGAGGTGGCGGGTTGAAGCTTTCTTT. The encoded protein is CAWRWRVEAFF.

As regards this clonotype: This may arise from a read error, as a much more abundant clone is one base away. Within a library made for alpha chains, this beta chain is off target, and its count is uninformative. The CDR3 loop is CVSRRSSYTEAFF. The CDR3 region has the DNA TGTGTCAGCAGACGATCATCGTACACTGAAGCTTTCTTT. This chain links TRBV6-2 or TRBV6-3 with TRBJ1-1; D not certain. Germline CDR1 MNHEY, CDR2 SVGEGT. The CDR3 totals 13 residues.

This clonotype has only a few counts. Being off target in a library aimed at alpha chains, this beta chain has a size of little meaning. CDR3 amino acids: CASRAGQVPYEQFF. CDR3 nucleotide sequence: TGTGCCAGCAGAGCGGGACAGGTACCGTATGAGCAGTTCTTC. The V and J genes are TRBV5-5 and TRBJ2-1; possible D gene TRBD1, 8 bases. The V end was cut by 5 bases, the J end by 8 bases, with 17 bases between. The CDR3 has 14 amino acids. Germline V gene sequence: CDR1 SGHKS, CDR2 YYEKEE (reference sequence).

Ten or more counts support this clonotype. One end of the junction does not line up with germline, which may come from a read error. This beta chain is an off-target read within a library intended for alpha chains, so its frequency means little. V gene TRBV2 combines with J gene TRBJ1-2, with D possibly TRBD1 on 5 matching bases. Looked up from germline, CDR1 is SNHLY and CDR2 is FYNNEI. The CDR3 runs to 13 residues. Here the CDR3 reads CASREGAGYGYTF. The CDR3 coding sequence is TGTGCCAGCAGGGAAGGGGCAGGTTATGGCTACACCTTC.

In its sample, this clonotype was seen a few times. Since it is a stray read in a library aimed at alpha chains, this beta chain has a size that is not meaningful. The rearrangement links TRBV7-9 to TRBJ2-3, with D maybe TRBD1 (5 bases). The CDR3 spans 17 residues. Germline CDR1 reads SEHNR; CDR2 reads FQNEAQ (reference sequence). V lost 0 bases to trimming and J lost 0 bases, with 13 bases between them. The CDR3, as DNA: TGTGCCAGCAGCTTAGCAGGGGTTATCCTAAGCACAGATACGCAGTATTTT. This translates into CASSLAGVILSTDTQYF.

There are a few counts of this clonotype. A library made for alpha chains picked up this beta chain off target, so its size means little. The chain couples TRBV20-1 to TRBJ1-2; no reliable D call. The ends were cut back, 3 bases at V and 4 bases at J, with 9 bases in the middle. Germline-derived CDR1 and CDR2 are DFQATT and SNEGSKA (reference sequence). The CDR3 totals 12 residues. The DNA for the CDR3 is TGCAGTGCTAGGGGCCAGCTCTATGGCTACACCTTC. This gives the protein CSARGQLYGYTF.

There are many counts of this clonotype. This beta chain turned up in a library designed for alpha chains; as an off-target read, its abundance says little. The CDR3 reads CASGGARYGYTF. In nucleotides, the CDR3 is TGTGCCAGTGGGGGTGCTAGGTATGGCTACACCTTC. V is TRBV28 and J is TRBJ1-2, with D possibly being TRBD1 (5 bases). Trimming cost V 9 bases and J 5 bases, with 13 bases left between them. This CDR3 region has 12 residues. CDR1 MDHEN and CDR2 SYDVKM come from the germline V gene.

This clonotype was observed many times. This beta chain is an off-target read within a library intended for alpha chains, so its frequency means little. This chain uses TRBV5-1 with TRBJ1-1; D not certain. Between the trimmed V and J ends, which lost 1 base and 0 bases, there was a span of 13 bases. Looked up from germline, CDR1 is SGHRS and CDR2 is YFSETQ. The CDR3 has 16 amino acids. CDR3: CASSLIGREVNTEAFF. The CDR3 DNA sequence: TGCGCCAGCAGCTTGATAGGGCGTGAAGTGAACACTGAAGCTTTCTTT.

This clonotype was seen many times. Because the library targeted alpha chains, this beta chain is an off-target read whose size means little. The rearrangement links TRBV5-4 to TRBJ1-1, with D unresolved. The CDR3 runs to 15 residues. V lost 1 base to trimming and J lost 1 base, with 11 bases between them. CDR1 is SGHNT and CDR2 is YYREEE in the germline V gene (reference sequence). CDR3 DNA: TGTGCCAGCAGCTTGTTGGCAGGAGCGAACACTGAAGCTTTCTTT. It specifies CASSLLAGANTEAFF. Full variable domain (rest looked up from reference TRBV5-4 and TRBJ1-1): ETGVTQSPTHLIKTRGQQVTLRCSSQSGHNTVSWYQQALGQGPQFIFQYYREEENGRGNFPPRFSGLQFPNYSSELNVNALELDDSALYLCASSLLAGANTEAFFGQGTRLTVV.

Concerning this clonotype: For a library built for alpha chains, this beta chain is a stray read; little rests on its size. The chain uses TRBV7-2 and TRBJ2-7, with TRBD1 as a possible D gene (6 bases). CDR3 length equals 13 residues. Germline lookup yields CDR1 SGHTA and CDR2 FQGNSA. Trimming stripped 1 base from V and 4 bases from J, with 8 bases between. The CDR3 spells CASSLEDRYEQYF. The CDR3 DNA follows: TGTGCCAGCAGCTTAGAGGACAGATACGAGCAGTACTTC. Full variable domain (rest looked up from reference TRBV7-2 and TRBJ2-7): GAGVSQSPSNKVTEKGKDVELRCDPISGHTALYWYRQSLGQGLEFLIYFQGNSAPDKSGLPSDRFSAERTGGSVSTLTIQRTQQEDSAVYLCASSLEDRYEQYFGPGTRLTVT.

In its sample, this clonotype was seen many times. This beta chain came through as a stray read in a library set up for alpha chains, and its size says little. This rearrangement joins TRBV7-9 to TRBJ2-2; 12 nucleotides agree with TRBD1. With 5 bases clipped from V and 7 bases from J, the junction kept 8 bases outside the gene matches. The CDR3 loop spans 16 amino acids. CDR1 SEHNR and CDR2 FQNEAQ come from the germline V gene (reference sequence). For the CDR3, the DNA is TGTGCCAGCAGCCCGGGACAGGGGGCGACGGGCGGGGAGCTGTTTTTT. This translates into CASSPGQGATGGELFF.

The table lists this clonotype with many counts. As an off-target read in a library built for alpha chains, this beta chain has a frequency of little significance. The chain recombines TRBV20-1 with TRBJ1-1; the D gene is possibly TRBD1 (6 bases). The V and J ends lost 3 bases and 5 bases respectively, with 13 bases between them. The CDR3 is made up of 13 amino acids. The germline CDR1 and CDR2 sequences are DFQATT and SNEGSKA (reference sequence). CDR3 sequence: CSARIQGGTEAFF. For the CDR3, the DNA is TGCAGTGCTAGGATACAGGGTGGTACTGAAGCTTTCTTT.

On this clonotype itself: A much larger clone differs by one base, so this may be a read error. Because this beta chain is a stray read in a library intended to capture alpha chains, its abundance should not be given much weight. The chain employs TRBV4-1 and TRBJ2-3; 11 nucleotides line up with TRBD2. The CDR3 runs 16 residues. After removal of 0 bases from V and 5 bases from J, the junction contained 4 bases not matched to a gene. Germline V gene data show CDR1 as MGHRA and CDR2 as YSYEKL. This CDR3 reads CASSQDASGGRDTQYF. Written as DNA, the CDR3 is TGCGCCAGCAGCCAAGACGCTAGCGGGGGGAGAGATACGCAGTATTTT.

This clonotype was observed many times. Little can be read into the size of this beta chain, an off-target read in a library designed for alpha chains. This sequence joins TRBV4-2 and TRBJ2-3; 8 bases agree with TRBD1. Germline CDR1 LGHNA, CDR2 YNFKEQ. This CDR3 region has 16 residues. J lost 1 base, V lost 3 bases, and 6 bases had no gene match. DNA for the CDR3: TGTGCCAGCAGCCAGGAAGACAGGGGACGCACAGATACGCAGTATTTT. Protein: CASSQEDRGRTDTQYF.

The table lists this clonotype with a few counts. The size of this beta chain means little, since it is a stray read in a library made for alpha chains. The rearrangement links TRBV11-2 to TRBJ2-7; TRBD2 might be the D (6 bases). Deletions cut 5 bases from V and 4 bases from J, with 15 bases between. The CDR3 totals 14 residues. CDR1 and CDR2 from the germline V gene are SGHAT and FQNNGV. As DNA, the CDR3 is TGTGCCAGCAGCCCTCGACTAGTAACTTACGAGCAGTACTTC. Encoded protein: CASSPRLVTYEQYF.

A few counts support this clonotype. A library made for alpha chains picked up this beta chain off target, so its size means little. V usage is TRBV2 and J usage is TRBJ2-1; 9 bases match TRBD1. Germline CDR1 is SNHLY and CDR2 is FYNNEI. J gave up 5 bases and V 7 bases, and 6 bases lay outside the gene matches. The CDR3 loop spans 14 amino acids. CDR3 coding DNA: TGTGCCAGCAATGGACAGGGGTACAACAATGAGCAGTTCTTC. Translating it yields CASNGQGYNNEQFF.

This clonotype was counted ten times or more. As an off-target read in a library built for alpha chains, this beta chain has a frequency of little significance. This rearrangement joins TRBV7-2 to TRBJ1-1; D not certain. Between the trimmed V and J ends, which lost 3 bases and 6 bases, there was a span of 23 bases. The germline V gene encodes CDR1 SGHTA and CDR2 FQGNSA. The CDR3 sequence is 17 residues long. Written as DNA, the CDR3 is TGTGCCAGCAGCTTGCTCCCCGAAAGAAGGGATCTGGCTGAAGCTTTCTTT. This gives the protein CASSLLPERRDLAEAFF. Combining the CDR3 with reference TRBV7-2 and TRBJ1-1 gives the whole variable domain GAGVSQSPSNKVTEKGKDVELRCDPISGHTALYWYRQSLGQGLEFLIYFQGNSAPDKSGLPSDRFSAERTGGSVSTLTIQRTQQEDSAVYLCASSLLPERRDLAEAFFGQGTRLTVV.

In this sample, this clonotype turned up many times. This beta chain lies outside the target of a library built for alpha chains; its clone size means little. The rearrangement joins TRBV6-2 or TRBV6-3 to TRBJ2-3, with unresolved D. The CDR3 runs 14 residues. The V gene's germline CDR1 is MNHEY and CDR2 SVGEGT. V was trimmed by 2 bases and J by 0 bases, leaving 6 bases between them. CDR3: CASSYGVSTDTQYF. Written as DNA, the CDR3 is TGTGCCAGCAGTTACGGGGTTAGCACAGATACGCAGTATTTT.

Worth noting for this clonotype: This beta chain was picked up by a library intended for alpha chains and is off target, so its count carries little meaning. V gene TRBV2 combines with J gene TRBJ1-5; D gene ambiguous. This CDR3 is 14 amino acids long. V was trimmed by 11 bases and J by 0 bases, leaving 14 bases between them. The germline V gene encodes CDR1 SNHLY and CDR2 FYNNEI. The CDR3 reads CASTGGNSNQPQHF. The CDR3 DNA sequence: TGTGCCTCCACGGGTGGAAATAGCAATCAGCCCCAGCATTTT.

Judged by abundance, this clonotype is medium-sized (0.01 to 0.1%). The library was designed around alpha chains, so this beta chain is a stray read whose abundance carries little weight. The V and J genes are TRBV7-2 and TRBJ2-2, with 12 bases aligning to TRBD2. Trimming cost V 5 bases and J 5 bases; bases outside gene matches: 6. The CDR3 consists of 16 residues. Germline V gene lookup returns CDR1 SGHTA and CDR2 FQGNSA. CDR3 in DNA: TGTGCCAGCAGCCCTACTAGCGGGGGGAGAACCGGGGAGCTGTTTTTT. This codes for CASSPTSGGRTGELFF.

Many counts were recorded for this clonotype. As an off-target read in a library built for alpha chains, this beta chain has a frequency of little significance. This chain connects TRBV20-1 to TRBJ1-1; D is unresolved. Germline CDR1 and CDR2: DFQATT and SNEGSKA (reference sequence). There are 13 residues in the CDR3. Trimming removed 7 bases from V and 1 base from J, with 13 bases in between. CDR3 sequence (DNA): TGCAGTGTTAGGCGAAGTACGAACACTGAAGCTTTCTTT. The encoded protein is CSVRRSTNTEAFF.

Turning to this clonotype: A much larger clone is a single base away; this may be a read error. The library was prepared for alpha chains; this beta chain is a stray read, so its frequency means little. As DNA, the CDR3 is TGTGTCAGCATCCAAGGGACAGGGGGCACAGATACGCAGTATTTT. Its translation is CVSIQGTGGTDTQYF. The chain joins TRBV2 to TRBJ2-3, with 10 bases lining up with TRBD1. CDR1 is SNHLY and CDR2 is FYNNEI in the germline V gene. The CDR3 contains 15 residues.

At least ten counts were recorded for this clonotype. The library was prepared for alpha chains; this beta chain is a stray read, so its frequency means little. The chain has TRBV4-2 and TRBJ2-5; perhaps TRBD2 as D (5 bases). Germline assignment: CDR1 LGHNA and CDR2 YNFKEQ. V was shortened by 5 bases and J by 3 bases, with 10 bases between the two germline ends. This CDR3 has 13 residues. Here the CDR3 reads CASSNKREETQYF. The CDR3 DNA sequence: TGTGCCAGCAGCAATAAGAGGGAAGAGACCCAGTACTTC.

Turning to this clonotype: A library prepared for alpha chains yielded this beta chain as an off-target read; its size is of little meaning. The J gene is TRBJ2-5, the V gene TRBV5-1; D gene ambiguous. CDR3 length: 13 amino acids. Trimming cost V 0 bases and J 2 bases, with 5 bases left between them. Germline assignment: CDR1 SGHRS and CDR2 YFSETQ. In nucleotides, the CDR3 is TGCGCCAGCAGCTTGGGGCAGCAAGAGACCCAGTACTTC. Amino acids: CASSLGQQETQYF.

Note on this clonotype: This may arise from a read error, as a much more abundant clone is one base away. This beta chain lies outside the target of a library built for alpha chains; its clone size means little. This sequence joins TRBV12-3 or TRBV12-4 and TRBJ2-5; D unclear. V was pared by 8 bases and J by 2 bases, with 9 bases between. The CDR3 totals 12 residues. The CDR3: CASDQKQETQYF. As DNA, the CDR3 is TGTGCCAGCGACCAGAAACAAGAGACCCAGTACTTC.

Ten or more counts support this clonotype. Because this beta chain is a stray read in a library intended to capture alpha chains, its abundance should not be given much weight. The CDR3 DNA follows: TGTGCCAGCAGCTTGGGACAGATCAATCAGCCCCAGCATTTT. This encodes CASSLGQINQPQHF. This rearrangement joins TRBV3-1 to TRBJ1-5, with 7 bases aligning to TRBD1. Germline V gene data show CDR1 as LGHDT and CDR2 as YNNKEL (reference sequence). The CDR3 has 14 residues. The V and J ends lost 5 bases and 3 bases, in that order; junction bases with no gene match: 4.

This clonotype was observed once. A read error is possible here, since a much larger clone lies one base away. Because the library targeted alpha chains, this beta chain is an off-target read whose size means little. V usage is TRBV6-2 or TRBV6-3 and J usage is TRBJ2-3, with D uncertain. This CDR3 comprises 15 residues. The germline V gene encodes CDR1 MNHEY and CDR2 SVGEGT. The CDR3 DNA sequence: TGTGCCAGCGGTTACCGAAACGACTTCACAGATACGCAGTATTTT. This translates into CASGYRNDFTDTQYF.